These T cell receptor beta chains were read from a single sample in a study of shared clonotypes between healthy human individuals. Using immunoSEQ multiplex PCR, the repertoire was profiled, and TCRdb retains in-frame clones only, with some absent. This table has about 680,000 clones, 73% appearing once. Sequencing was carried out using memory CD4+ T cells sorted from blood. The receptors originated from a woman aged 25 to 45 in good health. Both conserved end residues are part of each CDR3. A D gene is named only where the DNA matches it firmly. Size tells how often a clone was seen (once, few, many) or the class of an expanded clone, and some rows leave it out.

cdr3_nt cdr3_aa j_call clone_size cdr3_length d_call v_call
TGTGCCAGCAGCTTAGACAGAAGCTATGGCTACACCTTC CASSLDRSYGYTF TRBJ1-2 NA 13 NA TRBV7-2
TGTGCCAGCAGTTATTCGGGACTGAGCACAGATACGCAGTATTTT CASSYSGLSTDTQYF TRBJ2-3 NA 15 NA TRBV6-5
TGTGCCAGCGTATTGGGGTCGGGGGTCTACGAGCAGTACTTC CASVLGSGVYEQYF TRBJ2-7 NA 14 NA TRBV7-6
TGTGCCAGCAGCTCGACAGGGAAAAAACTGTTTTTT CASSSTGKKLFF TRBJ1-4 once 12 TRBD1 TRBV13
TGTGCCAGCAGCTTGGTGGGGGGATTTGGCAATGAGCAGTTCTTC CASSLVGGFGNEQFF TRBJ2-1 NA 15 NA TRBV11-2
TGTGCCAGCAGCCCCGCGGGGGTAGCGGGAGTCAATGAGCAGTTCTTC CASSPAGVAGVNEQFF TRBJ2-1 NA 16 TRBD2 TRBV7-9
TGTGCCAGCAGTTCCCCGGGACAGGTCTCCTACGAGCAGTACTTC CASSSPGQVSYEQYF TRBJ2-7 NA 15 TRBD1 TRBV28
TGTGCCAGCAGTCCAGGACTCTCCTACGAGCAGTACTTC CASSPGLSYEQYF TRBJ2-7 NA 13 NA TRBV7-2
TGTGCCAGCAGTTTATCGGGCAGGGGGCTTAGTCAGCCCCAGCATTTT CASSLSGRGLSQPQHF TRBJ1-5 few 16 TRBD1 TRBV27
TGTGCCATCAAGGGGGCATACAATGAGCAGTTCTTC CAIKGAYNEQFF TRBJ2-1 NA 12 TRBD1 TRBV5-4
TGTGCCAGCAGGCGCACCGGGAGCAACAATGAGCAGTTCTTC CASRRTGSNNEQFF TRBJ2-1 NA 14 NA TRBV6-5
TGTGCCAGCAGTGCCTCACCGACGGCTAACTATGGCTACACCTTC CASSASPTANYGYTF TRBJ1-2 few 15 NA TRBV6-1
TGTGCCAGCAGTGGACAGGCTGGGGAGACCCAGTACTTC CASSGQAGETQYF TRBJ2-5 NA 13 NA TRBV2
TGTGCCAGCAGCCCTTGGACAGGCGGCATGAGCAATGAGCAGTTCTTC CASSPWTGGMSNEQFF TRBJ2-1 NA 16 TRBD1 TRBV27
TGTGCCAGCAGTTTGGGCTACGAGCAGTACTTC CASSLGYEQYF TRBJ2-7 few 11 NA TRBV28
TGTGCCAGTAGAGGGGGCTTTGCTAATCAGCCCCAGCATTTT CASRGGFANQPQHF TRBJ1-5 NA 14 TRBD1 TRBV19
TGTGCCAGCAGTACCGGGACAGCTAACACTGAAGCTTTCTTT CASSTGTANTEAFF TRBJ1-1 NA 14 TRBD1 TRBV6-5
TGTGCCAGCAGCTTATCAGGGGCAGCTTATAATGAGCAGTTCTTC CASSLSGAAYNEQFF TRBJ2-1 NA 15 NA TRBV7-3
TGTGCCAGCAGTTCGCCCGGGACAGGCTTCTCCTACGAGCAGTACTTC CASSSPGTGFSYEQYF TRBJ2-7 NA 16 TRBD1 TRBV28
TGTGCCAGCAGCTTAGTGGACCGGGAGCAGTACTTC CASSLVDREQYF TRBJ2-7 NA 12 NA TRBV11-2
TGTGCCAGCAGCCAAACCCTCGTCGGGAGCTCCTACAATGAGCAGTTCTTC CASSQTLVGSSYNEQFF TRBJ2-1 NA 17 NA TRBV4-2
TGTGCCAGCAGTGACCTCAGGGCGGATAGTGGCTACACCTTC CASSDLRADSGYTF TRBJ1-2 NA 14 NA TRBV25-1
TGTGCCAGGGTAAAGACTAATGAAAAACTGTTTTTT CARVKTNEKLFF TRBJ1-4 NA 12 NA TRBV27
TGTGCCAGCAGGCCGGGACTAGCGGGAGTAGATACGCAGTATTTT CASRPGLAGVDTQYF TRBJ2-3 NA 15 TRBD2 TRBV27
TGTGCCAGCAGTGGGTCTTCGGGGAGCAATCAGCCCCAGCATTTT CASSGSSGSNQPQHF TRBJ1-5 NA 15 NA TRBV25-1
TGTGCCAGCAGCTTCATAGATTACGAGCAGTACTTC CASSFIDYEQYF TRBJ2-7 NA 12 NA TRBV5-6
TGTGCCAGCAGCTTAGCAGCAATCTCTGGAAACACCATATATTTT CASSLAAISGNTIYF TRBJ1-3 NA 15 NA TRBV7-2
TGTGCCAGCTCACCAGGTTTGGGATACACTGAAGCTTTCTTT CASSPGLGYTEAFF TRBJ1-1 NA 14 NA TRBV18
TGTGCCAGCAGCTCCGGACTAGCGGAATTATACGAGCAGTACTTC CASSSGLAELYEQYF TRBJ2-7 NA 15 TRBD2 TRBV11-2
TGTGCCAGCAGTGCCCTTAGCGGGAGAGGGACCGGGGAGCTGTTTTTT CASSALSGRGTGELFF TRBJ2-2 NA 16 TRBD2 TRBV28
TGTGCCAGCAGTAGTCCGGGGACTAGCGTCAATGAGCAGTTCTTC CASSSPGTSVNEQFF TRBJ2-1 NA 15 TRBD2 TRBV6-1
TGCAGTGCTAGAGAGGGCACTGAAGCTTTCTTT CSAREGTEAFF TRBJ1-1 once 11 NA TRBV20-1
TGTGCCAGCTCACTCCCGGGGGAGGCTAGCGGGAGAAACGAGCAGTACTTC CASSLPGEASGRNEQYF TRBJ2-7 once 17 TRBD2 TRBV18
TGCGCCAGCAGCTTACAGGGACTAGATGGCTACACCTTC CASSLQGLDGYTF TRBJ1-2 NA 13 NA TRBV5-1
TGCGCCAGCAGCCAACCAGGGGTGAAAGGGGCAGAGACCCAGTACTTC CASSQPGVKGAETQYF TRBJ2-5 few 16 NA TRBV4-1
TGTGCCAGCAGCTTAACGGGGTACAATGAGCAGTTCTTC CASSLTGYNEQFF TRBJ2-1 NA 13 NA TRBV11-2
TGTGCCAGCAGCCAAGCGAAGTCTAGCAATCAGCCCCAGCATTTT CASSQAKSSNQPQHF TRBJ1-5 once 15 NA TRBV4-2
TGTGCCAGCAGCTTCGGACAGGGGAACACCGGGGAGCTGTTTTTT CASSFGQGNTGELFF TRBJ2-2 few 15 TRBD1 TRBV5-4
TGTGCCAGCAGTTCGAACACATACACCGGGGAGCTGTTTTTT CASSSNTYTGELFF TRBJ2-2 NA 14 NA TRBV6-5
TGTGCCAGCAGCTTGGGAGGCTTCTCCTACGAGCAGTACTTC CASSLGGFSYEQYF TRBJ2-7 few 14 NA TRBV13
TGCAGTGCTAGAGCCAGGACCCAGTACTTC CSARARTQYF TRBJ2-5 NA 10 NA TRBV20-1
TGTGCCAGCAGCGCGCCGGGACAGATGACCTACGAGCAGTACTTC CASSAPGQMTYEQYF TRBJ2-7 few 15 TRBD1 TRBV9
TGTGCCAGCAGCTTACAGGGACAGGGCACTGAAGCTTTCTTT CASSLQGQGTEAFF TRBJ1-1 NA 14 TRBD1 TRBV7-6
TGTGCCAGCAGCCTAGCGGGACTCGAGCAGTTCTTC CASSLAGLEQFF TRBJ2-1 few 12 TRBD2 TRBV7-9
TGCGCCAGCAGCTGGGGGGCAGGTGCCTCCTACGAGCAGTACTTC CASSWGAGASYEQYF TRBJ2-7 NA 15 NA TRBV5-1